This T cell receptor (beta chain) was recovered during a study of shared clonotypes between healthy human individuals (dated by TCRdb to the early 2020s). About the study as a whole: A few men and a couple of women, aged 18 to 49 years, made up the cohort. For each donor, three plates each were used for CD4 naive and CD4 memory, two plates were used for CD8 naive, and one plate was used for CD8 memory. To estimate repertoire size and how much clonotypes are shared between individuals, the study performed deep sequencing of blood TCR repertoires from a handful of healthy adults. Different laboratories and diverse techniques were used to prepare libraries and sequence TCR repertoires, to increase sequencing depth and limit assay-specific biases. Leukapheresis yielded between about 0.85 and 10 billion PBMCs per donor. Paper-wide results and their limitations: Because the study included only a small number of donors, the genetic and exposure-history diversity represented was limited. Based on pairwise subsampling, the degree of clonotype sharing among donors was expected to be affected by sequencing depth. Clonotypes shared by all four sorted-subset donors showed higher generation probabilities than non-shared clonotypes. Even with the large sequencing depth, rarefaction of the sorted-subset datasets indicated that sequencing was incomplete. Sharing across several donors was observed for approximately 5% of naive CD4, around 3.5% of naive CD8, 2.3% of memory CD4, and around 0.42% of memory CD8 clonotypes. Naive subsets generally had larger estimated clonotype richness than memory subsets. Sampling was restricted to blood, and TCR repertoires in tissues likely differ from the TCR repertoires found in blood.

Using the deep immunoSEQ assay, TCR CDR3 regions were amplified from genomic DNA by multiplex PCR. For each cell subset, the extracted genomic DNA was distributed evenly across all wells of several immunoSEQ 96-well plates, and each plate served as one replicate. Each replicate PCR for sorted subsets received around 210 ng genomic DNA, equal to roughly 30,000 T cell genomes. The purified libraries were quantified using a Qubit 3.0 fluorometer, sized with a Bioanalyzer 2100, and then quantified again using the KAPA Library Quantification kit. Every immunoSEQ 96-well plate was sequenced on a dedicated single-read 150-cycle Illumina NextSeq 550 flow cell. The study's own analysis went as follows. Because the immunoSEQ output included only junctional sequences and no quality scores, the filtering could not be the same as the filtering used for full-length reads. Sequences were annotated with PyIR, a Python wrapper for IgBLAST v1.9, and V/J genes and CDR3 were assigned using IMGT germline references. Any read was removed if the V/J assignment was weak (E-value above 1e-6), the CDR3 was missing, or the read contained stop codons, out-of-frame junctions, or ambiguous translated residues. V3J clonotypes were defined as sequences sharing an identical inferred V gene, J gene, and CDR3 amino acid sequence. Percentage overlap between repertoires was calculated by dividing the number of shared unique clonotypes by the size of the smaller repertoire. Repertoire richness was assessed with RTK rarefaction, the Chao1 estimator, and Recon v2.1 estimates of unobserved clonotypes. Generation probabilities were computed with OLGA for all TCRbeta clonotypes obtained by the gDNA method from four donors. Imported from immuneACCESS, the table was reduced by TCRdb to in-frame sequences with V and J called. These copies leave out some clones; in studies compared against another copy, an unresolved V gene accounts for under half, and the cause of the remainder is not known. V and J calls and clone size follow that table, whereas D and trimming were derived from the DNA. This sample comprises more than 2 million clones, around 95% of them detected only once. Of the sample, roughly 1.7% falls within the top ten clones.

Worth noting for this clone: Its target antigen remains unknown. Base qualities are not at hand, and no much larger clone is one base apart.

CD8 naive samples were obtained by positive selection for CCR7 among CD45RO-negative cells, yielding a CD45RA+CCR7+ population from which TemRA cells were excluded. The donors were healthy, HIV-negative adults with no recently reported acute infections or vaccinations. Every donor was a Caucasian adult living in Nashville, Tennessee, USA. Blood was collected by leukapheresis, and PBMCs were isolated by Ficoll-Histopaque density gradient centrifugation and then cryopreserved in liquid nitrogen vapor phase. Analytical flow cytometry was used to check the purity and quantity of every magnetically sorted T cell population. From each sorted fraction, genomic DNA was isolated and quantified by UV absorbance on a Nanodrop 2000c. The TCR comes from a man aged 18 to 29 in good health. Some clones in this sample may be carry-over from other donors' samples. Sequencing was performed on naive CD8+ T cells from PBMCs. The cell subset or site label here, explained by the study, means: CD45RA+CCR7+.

The bases read TGTGCCAGCTACACAGGGGGTGTAGGTCCCGATACGCAGTATTTT. It encodes CASYTGGVGPDTQYF. The chain couples TRBV27 to TRBJ2-3; TRBD1 lines up with 8 middle nucleotides. From a lookup of the germline V gene (reference sequence), CDR1 and CDR2 are MNHEY and SMNVEV. The CDR3 runs 15 residues from the cysteine to the phenylalanine. Just CDR3 DNA is preserved here, 45 bases in frame from base 1. After removal of 8 bases from V and 6 bases from J, the junction retains 13 bases not matched to a gene.